In this sample, the clone carrying this T cell receptor beta chain turned up many times. The table came from immunoSEQ multiplex PCR; TCRdb's copy has only in-frame clones and leaves some out. The sample yields 120,000 to 150,000 clones, 60% to 85% seen once. The data stem from a study of blood T cell repertoires in COVID-19. On the study more broadly: Acute and convalescent COVID-19 samples came from the United States, Italy and Spain. T cells, B-cell-depleted T cells, or PBMCs provided the cDNA or gDNA that served as material.

The CDR3 has 15 amino acids. Germline V CDR1 and CDR2: LGHDT, YNNKEL (reference sequence). With 0 bases removed from V and 4 bases from J, the gap between germline ends came to 13 bases. The J gene is TRBJ2-7, the V gene TRBV3-1 (or the pseudogene TRBV3-2), with D maybe TRBD2 (6 bases). This TCR was recovered from a man aged 45 to 65 with active or convalescent COVID-19. The source material was peripheral blood. The DNA of the CDR3 is TGTGCCAGCAGCCAAGAACGGGCGGGGAGTTACGAGCAGTACTTC. It yields the protein CASSQERAGSYEQYF.